What follows are 22 T cell receptor beta chains derived from one specimen sequenced in a study of vaccination effects on CD4 cells after COVID-19. The antigens of these receptors remain unknown. In the ViraFEST assay, antigen-specific CD4+ clonotypes were identified by expansion after peptide-pool stimulation. Cells that had been cultured for approximately eleven days were the source of isolated CD4+ T cells. Absence of prior SARS-CoV-2 infection characterized the vaccine recipients, who showed negative nucleocapsid antibodies. Profiled with immunoSEQ multiplex PCR; TCRdb holds only in-frame clones, not every one. The repertoire holds 65,000 or so clones, with approximately 76% as singletons. The input for sequencing was CD4+ T cells from PBMCs cultured with HCoV-NL63 spike peptides, taken before COVID-19 vaccination. The receptor source for this set is a human donor who received a COVID-19 vaccine.

V and J are TRBV7-2 and TRBJ2-2; D remains unclear. CDR3 size: 14 residues. The germline V gene has CDR1 SGHTA and CDR2 FQGNSA. Trimming removed 0 bases at V and 1 base at J, with 3 bases between. The CDR3 DNA sequence: TGTGCCAGCAGCTTAGCAGGGAACACCGGGGAGCTGTTTTTT. The encoded protein is CASSLAGNTGELFF.

The V gene is TRBV5-6, the J gene TRBJ1-2; 10 bases align to TRBD1. Trimming removed 3 bases from V and 0 bases from J; junction bases left unmatched: 8. Germline CDR1 and CDR2: SGHDT and YYEEEE. The CDR3 spans 17 residues. This CDR3 reads CASSSTTGGETNYGYTF. The CDR3 DNA sequence: TGTGCCAGCAGCTCAACGACAGGGGGCGAAACTAACTATGGCTACACCTTC.

The sample holds a few counts of this clone. The gene calls are TRBV6-5 and TRBJ1-1; TRBD1 aligns across 7 bases. V gave up 9 bases and J gave up 1 base; unmatched junction bases: 11. Germline-derived CDR1 and CDR2 are MNHEY and SVGAGI. The CDR3 sequence is 15 residues long. CDR3 amino acids: CASTPTGSSNTEAFF. The CDR3, as DNA: TGTGCCAGTACCCCGACAGGGTCTTCGAACACTGAAGCTTTCTTT.

The CDR3 sequence is CASSSELAGAYEQYV. CDR3 DNA sequence: TGTGCCAGCAGCTCAGAGCTAGCGGGGGCCTACGAGCAGTACGTC. This sequence joins TRBV7-8 and TRBJ2-7; 10 nucleotides line up with TRBD2. J gave up 2 bases and V 4 bases, and 5 bases lay outside the gene matches. Germline V lookup: CDR1 SGHVS, CDR2 FQNEAQ. The CDR3 runs to 15 residues.

The chain combines TRBV20-1 with TRBJ1-1, with D unclear. Trimming took 3 bases from V and 1 from J, leaving 9 bases between them. The CDR3 contains 13 residues. The germline V gene encodes CDR1 DFQATT and CDR2 SNEGSKA (reference sequence). The CDR3 DNA reads as TGCAGTGCTAGTGCAGACTCGAACACTGAAGCTTTCTTT. Translation: CSASADSNTEAFF.

This chain links TRBV18 with TRBJ2-2; D not certain. From germline, CDR1 is KGHSH and CDR2 LQKENI. V lost 8 bases, J lost 3 bases, and 7 bases lay in between. CDR3 length: 12 amino acids. Here the CDR3 DNA reads TGTGCCAGCCTCGGGTACACCGGGGAGCTGTTTTTT. Translating it yields CASLGYTGELFF. The complete variable domain, with remaining parts taken from reference TRBV18 and TRBJ2-2, reads NAGVMQNPRHLVRRRGQEARLRCSPMKGHSHVYWYRQLPEEGLKFMVYLQKENIIDESGMPKERFSAEFPKEGPSILRIQQVVRGDSAAYFCASLGYTGELFFGEGSRLTVL.

This chain uses TRBV4-1 with TRBJ1-5; 8 bases agree with TRBD1. This CDR3 region has 17 residues. V lost 1 base, J lost 3 bases, and 8 bases stayed unmatched. The V gene's germline CDR1 is MGHRA and CDR2 YSYEKL. For the CDR3, the DNA is TGCGCCAGCAGCCAAGCGGGGCCAGGGGGCCTCAATCAGCCCCAGCATTTT. Its translation: CASSQAGPGGLNQPQHF.

The chain uses TRBV5-6 and TRBJ2-2, with D possibly TRBD2 on 6 matching bases. The CDR3 consists of 15 residues. The germline CDR1 and CDR2 sequences are SGHDT and YYEEEE. V was pared by 0 bases and J by 6 bases, with 12 bases between. For the CDR3, the DNA is TGTGCCAGCAGCTTGGCCCGGGGGACGGCCGGGGAGCTGTTTTTT. It encodes CASSLARGTAGELFF. The whole variable domain, filled in from reference TRBV5-6 and TRBJ2-2, reads DAGVTQSPTHLIKTRGQQVTLRCSPKSGHDTVSWYQQALGQGPQFIFQYYEEEERQRGNFPDRFSGHQFPNYSSELNVNALLLGDSALYLCASSLARGTAGELFFGEGSRLTVL.

The chain employs TRBV15 and TRBJ2-3, with 7 bases identical to TRBD2. From germline, CDR1 is LNHNV and CDR2 YYDKDF (reference sequence). Trimming took 0 bases from V and 5 from J; bases not matched to a gene: 2. The CDR3 is 14 residues long. The CDR3 bases are TGTGCCACCAGCAGAGATCAGCGGGGAGATACGCAGTATTTT. This gives the protein CATSRDQRGDTQYF.

The genes are TRBV5-1 and TRBJ2-2; TRBD2 is a possible D gene (5 bases). Germline-derived CDR1 and CDR2 are SGHRS and YFSETQ. The CDR3 contains 15 residues. V gave up 2 bases and J gave up 4 bases, with 12 bases separating them. CDR3 in DNA: TGCGCCAGCAGCTTACAGAGGGCGGGCACCGGGGAGCTGTTTTTT. This translates into CASSLQRAGTGELFF.

The chain has TRBV6-4 and TRBJ2-3; D is unresolved. Per germline, CDR1 MRHNA and CDR2 SNTAGT. Trimming removed 9 bases at V and 4 bases at J, with 23 bases between. This CDR3 contains 16 residues. The CDR3 region is CARGRRGHICSDTQYF. The CDR3 DNA is TGTGCCAGAGGCCGCCGTGGGCACATTTGTTCAGATACGCAGTATTTT.

This chain links TRBV10-3 with TRBJ1-4; the D is unclear. CDR3 length: 16 amino acids. V was clipped by 0 bases and J by 3 bases, with 11 bases between them. CDR1 is ENHRY and CDR2 is SYGVKD in the germline V gene. The DNA of the CDR3 is TGTGCCATCAGTGAGTCGGGAGGACTAGCTAATGAAAAACTGTTTTTT. Encoded protein: CAISESGGLANEKLFF.

The rearrangement joins TRBV6-6 to TRBJ2-3; tentative D call: TRBD1 (6 bases). CDR1 MNHNY and CDR2 SVGAGI come from the germline V gene (reference sequence). Trimming cost V 2 bases and J 6 bases, with 12 bases left between them. CDR3 length: 14 amino acids. The CDR3 DNA reads TGTGCCAGCAGTTACCTGGACAGCCAGGATACGCAGTATTTT. It encodes CASSYLDSQDTQYF.

This chain links TRBV18 with TRBJ2-6; D unresolved. This CDR3 spans 17 amino acids. V lost 1 base and J lost 0, with 10 bases in between. Germline lookup yields CDR1 KGHSH and CDR2 LQKENI. CDR3 amino acids: CASSPLGFASGANVLTF. The CDR3 DNA reads as TGTGCCAGCTCACCACTAGGGTTTGCCTCTGGGGCCAACGTCCTGACTTTC.

The rearrangement joins TRBV12-3 or TRBV12-4 to TRBJ1-2; 7 nucleotides align to TRBD1. The trim removed 3 bases at V and 8 bases at J, leaving 6 bases unmatched. This CDR3 comprises 13 residues. The CDR3 bases are TGTGCCAGCAGTTTTCGGCAGGGGGGCGGCTACACCTTC. This codes for CASSFRQGGGYTF.

This chain uses TRBV5-4 with TRBJ2-2; 8 nucleotides align to TRBD2. Unmatched junction bases numbered 12, after V lost 3 bases and J lost 5 bases. Germline V gene data show CDR1 as SGHNT and CDR2 as YYREEE (reference sequence). This CDR3 is built from 17 residues. The CDR3 DNA sequence: TGTGCCAGCAGCTCCCCCACCGAGGGACTAGGAACCGGGGAGCTGTTTTTT. Its translation is CASSSPTEGLGTGELFF.

The V gene is TRBV11-2, the J gene TRBJ2-7; D gene ambiguous. This CDR3 has 15 residues. Per the germline V gene, CDR1 is SGHAT and CDR2 is FQNNGV. V was shortened by 0 bases and J by 0 bases, with 9 bases between the two germline ends. For the CDR3, the DNA is TGTGCCAGCAGCTTAGAAGGCAGACGCTCCTACGAGCAGTACGTC. Protein sequence: CASSLEGRRSYEQYV.

This chain connects TRBV18 to TRBJ2-1, with D tentatively TRBD1 (6 bases). Germline V CDR1 and CDR2: KGHSH, LQKENI. Trimming stripped 3 bases from V and 8 bases from J, with 20 bases between. CDR3 length equals 16 residues. In DNA form, the CDR3 reads TGTGCCAGCTCACCCCGCTCCGGGACACTAGTCCATGAGCAGTTCTTC. Protein sequence: CASSPRSGTLVHEQFF.

This clone was counted between two and nine times. The chain carries TRBV7-2 and TRBJ1-2; TRBD1 matches 8 bases. V lost 5 bases and J lost 3; bases outside the gene matches: 5. CDR1 is SGHTA and CDR2 is FQGNSA in the germline V gene. The CDR3 totals 14 residues. This CDR3 reads CASSQGTGYYGYTF. CDR3 in DNA: TGTGCCAGCAGCCAGGGGACAGGCTACTATGGCTACACCTTC.

J is TRBJ2-7 and V is TRBV28, with TRBD2 matching over 9 bases. This CDR3 spans 15 amino acids. J lost 3 bases, V lost 4 bases, and 7 bases had no gene match. Germline loops: CDR1 MDHEN, CDR2 SYDVKM. CDR3 sequence reads: CASSYGGGGFYEQYV. As DNA, the CDR3 is TGTGCCAGCAGTTACGGCGGGGGGGGATTCTACGAGCAGTACGTC.

V is TRBV5-1 and J is TRBJ2-5; 7 nucleotides line up with TRBD1. CDR3 length: 14 residues. The germline V gene has CDR1 SGHRS and CDR2 YFSETQ. Trimming cost V 4 bases and J 1 base; bases outside gene matches: 4. The CDR3 here is CASSGRTGQETQYF. Written as DNA, the CDR3 is TGCGCCAGCAGCGGAAGGACAGGCCAAGAGACCCAGTACTTC.

The J gene is TRBJ2-3, the V gene TRBV6-1; a weak D match, TRBD1 (6 bases). CDR1 is MNHNS and CDR2 is SASEGT in the germline V gene. V gave up 2 bases and J gave up 10 bases, with 16 bases separating them. The CDR3 length is 14 residues. The CDR3 reads CASSEPVRQGSQYF. The CDR3 nucleotides are TGTGCCAGCAGTGAACCAGTCCGGCAGGGGTCGCAGTATTTT.